A selection of T cell receptor beta chains follows, all from one sample in a study of blood T cell repertoires in COVID-19. Generated by immunoSEQ multiplex PCR, the TCRdb table keeps only in-frame clones and is missing some. The data hold 25,000 or so clones, with 70% to 90% observed a single time. The sample was peripheral blood. The receptors stem from a human donor in a cohort sampled during active COVID-19. Each CDR3 is given with its conserved first and last residue. A D gene is named only where the DNA matches it firmly. The size field is filled for only some rows; it gives once, few, many or a size class.

j_call,v_call,d_call,clone_size,cdr3_nt,cdr3_aa
TRBJ2-1,TRBV6-5,TRBD1,-,TGTGCCAGCAGTCCGGGACAGAACCACAATGAGCAGTTCTTC,CASSPGQNHNEQFF
TRBJ2-7,TRBV7-9,TRBD1,-,TGTGCCAGCAGCTTAGGAGGGACAGGGGTACGGTTC,CASSLGGTGVRF
TRBJ2-7,TRBV6-2/TRBV6-3,-,few,TGTGCCAGCAGTTTTACATCGGGACACTCCTACGAGCAGTACTTC,CASSFTSGHSYEQYF
TRBJ1-5,TRBV6-5,-,-,TGTGCCAGCAGGGGGGGGGTTATGAGCAATCAGCCCCAGCATTTT,CASRGGVMSNQPQHF
TRBJ2-1,TRBV6-5,TRBD2,-,TGTGCCAGCAGAGACCTTAGCGGGGGGACTTTTGAGTTCTTC,CASRDLSGGTFEFF
TRBJ2-3,TRBV12-3/TRBV12-4,-,-,TGTGCCAGCACCCTAGGTGGCTCAGATACGCAGTATTTT,CASTLGGSDTQYF
TRBJ2-3,TRBV11-2,-,-,TGTGCCAGCAGCCAAATAACAGGGAGCCCCACAGATACGCAGTATTTT,CASSQITGSPTDTQYF
TRBJ2-1,TRBV19,TRBD2,-,TGTGCCAGTAGTACCCTCGAGAGCGGGAGTGGGAATGAGCAGTTCTTC,CASSTLESGSGNEQFF
TRBJ2-7,TRBV2,TRBD2,-,TGTGCCAGCAGTGCGCGACTAGCGGCCTACGAGCAGTACTTC,CASSARLAAYEQYF
TRBJ1-4,TRBV27,TRBD1,-,TGTGCCAGCAGTATTAGACAGGGAACTAATGAAAAACTGTTTTTT,CASSIRQGTNEKLFF
TRBJ2-1,TRBV6-5,TRBD2,-,TGTGCCAGCAGTTACACTAGCGGAACCTACAATGAGCAGTTCTTC,CASSYTSGTYNEQFF
TRBJ2-3,TRBV4-1,-,-,TGCGCCAGCAGCATGGATGGGGCAGCCGGTATATCAGATACGCAGTATTTT,CASSMDGAAGISDTQYF
TRBJ1-1,TRBV7-2,TRBD1,-,TGTGCCAGCAGCTTACAGGGGGCGAGGACTGAAGCTTTCTTT,CASSLQGARTEAFF
TRBJ2-5,TRBV3-1/TRBV3-2,-,-,TGTGCCAGCAGCCAAGGGAGCGCCGTCACATTACTCGGAGAGACCCAGTACTTC,CASSQGSAVTLLGETQYF
TRBJ2-2,TRBV15,TRBD2,few,TGTGCCACCAGCAGGACTTCGGGGTTAGCGGGAGCCGTCAACGGGGAGCTGTTTTTT,CATSRTSGLAGAVNGELFF
TRBJ2-1,TRBV5-1,-,-,TGCGCCAGCAGCTTGGTCGAGTCCGAGCAGTTCTTC,CASSLVESEQFF
TRBJ1-4,TRBV15,TRBD1,-,TGTGCCACCAGCAGAGCCAACCAGGGGGCCGGAGAAAAACTGTTTTTT,CATSRANQGAGEKLFF
TRBJ1-3,TRBV19,TRBD1,once,TGTGCCAGTGCGACAGGGGGAATCGGAAACACCATATATTTT,CASATGGIGNTIYF
TRBJ2-5,TRBV5-6,TRBD1,-,TGTGCCAGCAGCTTTTGGACAGGGGGGACCCAGTACTTC,CASSFWTGGTQYF
TRBJ2-5,TRBV5-5,TRBD2,-,TGTGCCAGCAGCTTGACTAGCGGGAGCTACCAAGAGACCCAGTACTTC,CASSLTSGSYQETQYF
TRBJ2-7,TRBV5-1,TRBD1,-,TGCGCCAGCAGCGGGGGACAGCTCTACGAGCAGTACTTC,CASSGGQLYEQYF
TRBJ1-5,TRBV28,TRBD1,few,TGTGCCGCCGGGACAGCCGCCCCAGGACCCCAGCATTTT,CAAGTAAPGPQHF
TRBJ2-7,TRBV30,TRBD2,-,TGTGCCTGGAGTGTACTCGGACTAGCGGGGACCTACGAGCAGTACTTC,CAWSVLGLAGTYEQYF
TRBJ2-3,TRBV2,TRBD2,-,TGTGCCAGCAATGCAGGGACTAGCGGAGCAGATACGCAGTATTTT,CASNAGTSGADTQYF
TRBJ2-2,TRBV10-2,-,once,TGCGCCAGCAGTGAGACGGGGGACCCCGGCGGGGAGCTGTTTTTT,CASSETGDPGGELFF
TRBJ1-2,TRBV30,-,-,TGTGCCTGGAGTCACAGGGAAGGGGAAGGCTACACCTTC,CAWSHREGEGYTF
TRBJ1-2,TRBV4-1,TRBD1,-,TGCGCCAGCAGCCTCCTGGACAGGGAGGGCTACACCTTC,CASSLLDREGYTF
TRBJ1-3,TRBV13,TRBD1,-,TGTGCCAGCAGTATAGAGTCGGACAGGGACTCTGGAAACACCATATATTTT,CASSIESDRDSGNTIYF
TRBJ2-6,TRBV7-6,-,-,TGTGCCAGCAGCTTAGAGGGGAGGCCCTCTGGGGCCAACGTCCTGACTTTC,CASSLEGRPSGANVLTF
TRBJ1-1,TRBV28,-,-,TGTGCCAGCAGTTTACAGAACACTGAAGCTTTCTTT,CASSLQNTEAFF
TRBJ1-2,TRBV6-2/TRBV6-3,TRBD1,-,TGTGCCAGCAGTTACCCGGGGACAGCCTATGGCTACACCTTC,CASSYPGTAYGYTF
TRBJ1-4,TRBV6-5,-,-,TGTGCCAGCAGGATGCGGACTAATGAAAAACTGTTTTTT,CASRMRTNEKLFF
TRBJ1-2,TRBV6-5,TRBD1,once,TGTGCCAGCAGTTACCTTCGGGACAGGGGAATCTGGGGCTACACCTTC,CASSYLRDRGIWGYTF
TRBJ2-3,TRBV28,-,-,TGTGCCAGCAGTTTATTCCCCGGACAGATGGATACGCAGTATTTT,CASSLFPGQMDTQYF
TRBJ2-3,TRBV5-5,-,-,TGTGCCAGCAGCAGGGATCAGGGGGGAAATACGCAGTATTTT,CASSRDQGGNTQYF
TRBJ2-3,TRBV11-3,TRBD1,-,TGTGCCAGCAGCTCAAGGACAGGGGGCTATGGAGATACGCAGTATTTT,CASSSRTGGYGDTQYF
TRBJ1-1,TRBV18,TRBD1,-,TGTGCCAGCTCACCGCGACAGGGAAACACTGAAGCTTTCTTT,CASSPRQGNTEAFF
TRBJ2-1,TRBV5-1,-,-,TGCGCCAGCAGCCTATACACCGGGGTCTACAATGAGCAGTTCTTC,CASSLYTGVYNEQFF
TRBJ2-3,TRBV5-4,-,-,TGTGCCAGCAGCTTGGATGGGGGGAGCACAGATACGCAGTATTTT,CASSLDGGSTDTQYF
TRBJ1-6,TRBV12-5,TRBD1,-,TGTGCTAGTGGTTTGGTAGTCCTACAGGGGAGCGGGTCACCCCTCCACTTT,CASGLVVLQGSGSPLHF
TRBJ2-7,TRBV5-1,TRBD1,-,TGCGCCAGCAGCTTGGTGGGACAGGAAGGCTACGAGCAGTACTTC,CASSLVGQEGYEQYF
TRBJ1-5,TRBV18,TRBD1,-,TGTGCCAGCTCACCAACAGGAGGGACAGGGGGCTCTCGGCCCCAGCATTTT,CASSPTGGTGGSRPQHF
TRBJ2-2,TRBV19,-,-,TGTGCCAGTAGATGGGGGACAATGGCGAACACCGGGGAGCTGTTTTTT,CASRWGTMANTGELFF
TRBJ1-6,TRBV3-1/TRBV3-2,-,few,TGTGCCAGCAGCCCACCGGGGGGCTCGGGGTCACCCCTCCACTTT,CASSPPGGSGSPLHF
TRBJ2-1,TRBV7-7,-,once,TGTGCCAGCAGCTTAGGGAGTACGGACTACAATGAGCAGTTCTTC,CASSLGSTDYNEQFF
TRBJ2-1,TRBV3-1/TRBV3-2,-,-,TGTGCCAGCAGCCAAGTGGGGGGACTCCAGCCCAATGAGCAGTTCTTC,CASSQVGGLQPNEQFF
TRBJ2-7,TRBV6-1,TRBD2,-,TGTGCCAGCAGTGAAGTAGCGGGGGACCTATCCTACGAGCAGTACTTC,CASSEVAGDLSYEQYF
TRBJ2-7,TRBV4-2,TRBD2,-,TGTGCCAGCAGCCAAGGGGCTAGCGGGAGGGCCTCCTACGAGCAGTACTTC,CASSQGASGRASYEQYF